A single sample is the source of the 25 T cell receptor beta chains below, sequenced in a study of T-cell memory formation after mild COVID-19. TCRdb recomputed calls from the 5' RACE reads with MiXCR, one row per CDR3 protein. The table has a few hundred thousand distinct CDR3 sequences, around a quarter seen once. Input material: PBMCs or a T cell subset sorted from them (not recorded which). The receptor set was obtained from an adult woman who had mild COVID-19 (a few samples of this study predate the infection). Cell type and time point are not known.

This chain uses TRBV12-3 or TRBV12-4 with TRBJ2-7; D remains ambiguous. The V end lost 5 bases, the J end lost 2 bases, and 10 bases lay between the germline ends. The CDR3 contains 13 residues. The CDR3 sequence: CASSRTVTYEQYF. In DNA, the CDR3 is TGTGCCAGCAGTCGGACGGTTACCTACGAGCAGTACTTC.

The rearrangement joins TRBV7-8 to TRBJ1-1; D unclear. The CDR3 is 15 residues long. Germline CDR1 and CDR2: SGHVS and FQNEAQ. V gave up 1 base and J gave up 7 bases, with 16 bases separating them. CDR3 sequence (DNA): TGTGCCAGCAGCTTAGACGCCAGACAAAGGTATGAAGCTTTCTTT. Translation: CASSLDARQRYEAFF.

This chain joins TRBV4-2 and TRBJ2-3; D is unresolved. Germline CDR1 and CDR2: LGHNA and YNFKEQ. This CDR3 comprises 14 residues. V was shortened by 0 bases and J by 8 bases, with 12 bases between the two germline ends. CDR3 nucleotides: TGTGCCAGCAGCCAAGAATTGTCTAGGAGTACGCAGTATTTT. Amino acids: CASSQELSRSTQYF.

The CDR3 is CARGAGTGENEQYF. The CDR3 region has the DNA TGTGCCAGGGGGGCCGGGACAGGGGAAAACGAGCAGTACTTC. The chain joins TRBV2 to TRBJ2-7; 10 bases line up with TRBD1. CDR3 length equals 14 residues. V was pared by 9 bases and J by 5 bases, with 10 bases of the junction left unmatched. Germline-derived CDR1 and CDR2 are SNHLY and FYNNEI.

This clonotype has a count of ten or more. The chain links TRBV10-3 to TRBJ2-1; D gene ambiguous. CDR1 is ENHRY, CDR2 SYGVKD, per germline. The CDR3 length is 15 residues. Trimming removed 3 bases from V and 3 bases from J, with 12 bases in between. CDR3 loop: CAISDVRGDYNEQFF. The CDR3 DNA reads TGTGCCATCAGTGACGTCCGCGGAGACTACAATGAGCAGTTCTTC.

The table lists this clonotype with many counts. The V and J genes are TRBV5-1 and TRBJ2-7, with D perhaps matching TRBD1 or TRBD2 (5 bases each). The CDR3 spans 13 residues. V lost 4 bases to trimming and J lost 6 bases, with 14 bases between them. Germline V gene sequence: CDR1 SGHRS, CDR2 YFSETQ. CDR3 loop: CASSGDQDPEQYF. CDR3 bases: TGCGCCAGCAGCGGGGACCAGGACCCCGAGCAGTACTTC.

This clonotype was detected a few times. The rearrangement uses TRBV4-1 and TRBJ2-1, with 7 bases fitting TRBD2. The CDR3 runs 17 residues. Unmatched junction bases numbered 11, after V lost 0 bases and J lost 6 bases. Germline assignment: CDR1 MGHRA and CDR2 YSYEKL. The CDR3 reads CASSQEPREGPVNEQFF. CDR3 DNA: TGCGCCAGCAGCCAAGAACCCAGGGAGGGGCCTGTCAATGAGCAGTTCTTC.

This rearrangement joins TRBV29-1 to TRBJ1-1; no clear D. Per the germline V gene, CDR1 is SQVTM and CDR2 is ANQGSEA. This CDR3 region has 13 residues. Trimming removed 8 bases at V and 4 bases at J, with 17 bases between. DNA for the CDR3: TGCAGCACCCTGGGCCCGACCCCCACTGAAGCTTTCTTT. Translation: CSTLGPTPTEAFF.

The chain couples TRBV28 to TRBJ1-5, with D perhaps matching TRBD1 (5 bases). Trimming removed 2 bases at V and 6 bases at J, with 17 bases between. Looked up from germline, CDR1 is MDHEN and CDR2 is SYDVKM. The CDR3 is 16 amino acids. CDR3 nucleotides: TGTGCCAGCAGTTTAGCCCAGGGACGACGTAGTCAGCCCCAGCATTTT. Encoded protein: CASSLAQGRRSQPQHF.

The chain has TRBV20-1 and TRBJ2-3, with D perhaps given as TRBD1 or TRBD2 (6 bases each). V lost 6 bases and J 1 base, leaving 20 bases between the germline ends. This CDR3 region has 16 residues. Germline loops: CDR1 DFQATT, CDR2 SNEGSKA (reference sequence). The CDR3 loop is CSAAAWGAGGTDTQYF. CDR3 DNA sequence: TGCAGTGCGGCCGCCTGGGGGGCTGGTGGCACAGATACGCAGTATTTT.

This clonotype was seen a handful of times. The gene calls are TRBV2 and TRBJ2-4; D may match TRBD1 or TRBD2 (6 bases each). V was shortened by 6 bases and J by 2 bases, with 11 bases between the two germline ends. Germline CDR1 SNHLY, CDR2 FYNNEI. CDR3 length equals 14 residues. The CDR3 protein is CASRRGVTKNIQYF. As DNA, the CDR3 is TGTGCCAGCAGGAGGGGGGTAACCAAAAACATTCAGTACTTC. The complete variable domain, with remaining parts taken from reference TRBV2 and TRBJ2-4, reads EPEVTQTPSHQVTQMGQEVILRCVPISNHLYFYWYRQILGQKVEFLVSFYNNEISEKSEIFDDQFSVERPDGSNFTLKIRSTKLEDSAMYFCASRRGVTKNIQYFGAGTRLSVL.

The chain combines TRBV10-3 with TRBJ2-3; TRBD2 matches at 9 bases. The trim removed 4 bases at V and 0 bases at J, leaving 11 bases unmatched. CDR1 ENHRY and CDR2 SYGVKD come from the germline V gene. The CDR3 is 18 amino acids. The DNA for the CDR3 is TGTGCCATCAGTGGCTCTAGCGGGGTAAACGCTAGCACAGATACGCAGTATTTT. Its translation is CAISGSSGVNASTDTQYF.

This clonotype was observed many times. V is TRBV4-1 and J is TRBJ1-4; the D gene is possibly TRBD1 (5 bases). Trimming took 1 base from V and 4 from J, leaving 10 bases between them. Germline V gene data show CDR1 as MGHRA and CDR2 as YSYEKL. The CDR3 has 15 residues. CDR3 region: CASSQGYGGNEKLFF. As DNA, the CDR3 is TGCGCCAGCAGCCAAGGGTACGGGGGTAATGAAAAACTGTTTTTT.

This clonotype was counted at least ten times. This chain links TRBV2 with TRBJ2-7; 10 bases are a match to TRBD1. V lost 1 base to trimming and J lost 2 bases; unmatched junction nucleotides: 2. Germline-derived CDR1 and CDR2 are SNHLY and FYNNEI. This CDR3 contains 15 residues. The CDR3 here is CASSEVDRGTYEQYF. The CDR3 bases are TGTGCCAGCAGTGAAGTGGACAGGGGGACCTACGAGCAGTACTTC.

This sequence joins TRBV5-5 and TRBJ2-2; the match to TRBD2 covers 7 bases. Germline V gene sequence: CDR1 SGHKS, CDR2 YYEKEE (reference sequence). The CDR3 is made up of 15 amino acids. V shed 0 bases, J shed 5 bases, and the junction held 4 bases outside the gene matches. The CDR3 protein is CASSLEAGRTGELFF. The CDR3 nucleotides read TGTGCCAGCAGCTTGGAAGCGGGGAGAACCGGGGAGCTGTTTTTT.

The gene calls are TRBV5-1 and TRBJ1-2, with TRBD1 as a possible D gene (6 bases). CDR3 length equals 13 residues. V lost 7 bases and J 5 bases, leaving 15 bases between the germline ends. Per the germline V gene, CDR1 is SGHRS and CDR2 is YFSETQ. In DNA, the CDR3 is TGCGCCAGCGGATCCGGGACACCTTATGGCTACACCTTC. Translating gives CASGSGTPYGYTF.

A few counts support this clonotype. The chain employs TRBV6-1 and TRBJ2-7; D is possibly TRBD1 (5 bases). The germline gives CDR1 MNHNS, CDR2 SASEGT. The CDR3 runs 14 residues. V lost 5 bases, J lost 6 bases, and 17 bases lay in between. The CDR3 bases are TGTGCCAGCAGTCCCCGCCCCAGGGCTGGCGAGCAGTACTTC. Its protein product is CASSPRPRAGEQYF.

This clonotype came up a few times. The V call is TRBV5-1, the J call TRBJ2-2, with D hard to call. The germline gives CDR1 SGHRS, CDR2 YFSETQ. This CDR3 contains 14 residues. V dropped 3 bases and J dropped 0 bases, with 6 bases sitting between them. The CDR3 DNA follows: TGCGCCAGCAGCTGGGATCCGAACACCGGGGAGCTGTTTTTT. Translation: CASSWDPNTGELFF.

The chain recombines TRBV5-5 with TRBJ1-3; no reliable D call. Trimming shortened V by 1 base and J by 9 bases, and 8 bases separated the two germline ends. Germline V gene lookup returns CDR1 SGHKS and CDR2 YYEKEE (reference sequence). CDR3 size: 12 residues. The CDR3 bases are TGTGCCAGCAGCTTGTACGAGGGCACCATATATTTT. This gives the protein CASSLYEGTIYF.

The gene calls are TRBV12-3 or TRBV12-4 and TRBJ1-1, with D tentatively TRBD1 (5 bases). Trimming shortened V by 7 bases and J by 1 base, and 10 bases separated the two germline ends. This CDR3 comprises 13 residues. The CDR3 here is CASTQDGNTEAFF. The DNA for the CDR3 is TGTGCCAGCACACAGGACGGGAACACTGAAGCTTTCTTT.

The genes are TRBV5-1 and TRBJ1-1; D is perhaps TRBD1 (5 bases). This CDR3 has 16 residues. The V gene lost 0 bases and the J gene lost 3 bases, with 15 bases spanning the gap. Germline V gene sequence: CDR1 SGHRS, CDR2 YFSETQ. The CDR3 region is CASSLAFRGLDTEAFF. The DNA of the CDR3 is TGCGCCAGCAGCTTGGCTTTTAGGGGTTTGGACACTGAAGCTTTCTTT.

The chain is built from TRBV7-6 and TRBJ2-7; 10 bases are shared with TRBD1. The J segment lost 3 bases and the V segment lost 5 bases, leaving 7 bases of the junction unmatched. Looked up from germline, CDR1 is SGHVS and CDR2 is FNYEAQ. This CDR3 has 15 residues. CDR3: CASSLTGTGDYEQYF. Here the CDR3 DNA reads TGTGCCAGCAGCCTTACTGGGACAGGGGACTACGAGCAGTACTTC.

In DNA form, the CDR3 reads TGCAGTGCAGGCGGGGGGTCGAGCACCAATGAGCAGTTCTTC. This translates into CSAGGGSSTNEQFF. The rearrangement joins TRBV20-1 to TRBJ2-1, with 8 bases fitting TRBD2. The length of the CDR3 is 14 residues. The germline gives CDR1 DFQATT, CDR2 SNEGSKA (reference sequence). V trimming: 6 bases; J trimming: 6 bases; junction bases outside the gene matches: 10.

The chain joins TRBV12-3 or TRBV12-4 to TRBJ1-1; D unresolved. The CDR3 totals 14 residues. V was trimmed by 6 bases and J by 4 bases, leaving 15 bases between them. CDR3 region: CASSRITGSTEAFF. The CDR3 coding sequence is TGTGCCAGCAGCAGAATAACGGGAAGCACTGAAGCTTTCTTT.

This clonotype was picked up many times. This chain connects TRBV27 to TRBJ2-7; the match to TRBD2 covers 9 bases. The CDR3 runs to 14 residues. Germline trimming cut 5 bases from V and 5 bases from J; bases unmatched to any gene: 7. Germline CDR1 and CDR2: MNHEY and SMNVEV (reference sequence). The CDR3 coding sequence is TGTGCCAGCAGTATTAGCGGGAGTCAGAACGAGCAGTACTTC. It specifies CASSISGSQNEQYF.